This is a list of T cell receptor beta chains from one sample in a study of blood T cell repertoires in COVID-19. Profiled with immunoSEQ multiplex PCR; TCRdb holds only in-frame clones, not every one. The sample gives 150,000 to 200,000 clones, about four fifths of which show up once; less than 15% is in the top ten. Sequencing input: peripheral blood. The receptors were sampled from a woman of 80 years or more with COVID-19, enrolled during active disease. CDR3s include the opening cysteine and the closing phenylalanine or tryptophan. Each record gives: V gene, clone size, J gene, CDR3 length, D gene, CDR3 protein. D genes are given only for firm matches. Clone size is not always given. Where it is, it says once, few, many or a class for expanded clones.

TRBV6-5	.	TRBJ1-3	15	.	CASQWAKGTGNTIYF
TRBV4-1	few	TRBJ2-2	14	.	CASSQDSVTGELFF
TRBV5-4	.	TRBJ1-6	15	.	CASSLPGGDNSPLHF
TRBV5-8	once	TRBJ1-2	16	.	CASSLGSGGSHYGYTF
TRBV4-3	.	TRBJ1-6	18	.	CASSQDGGRAGRNSPLHF
TRBV6-5	.	TRBJ1-1	11	TRBD1	CASSTDRVAFF
TRBV5-4	few	TRBJ1-2	15	.	CASSLPLGGRDGYTF
TRBV19	few	TRBJ1-1	14	.	CASSIRRQGPEAFF
TRBV10-3	.	TRBJ2-1	18	TRBD2	CASMDRTSGSISYNEQFF
TRBV6-1	.	TRBJ1-5	15	TRBD1	CASSEETGYNQPQHF
TRBV5-1	.	TRBJ1-4	15	TRBD1	CASSWDRASNEKLFF
TRBV20-1	.	TRBJ2-3	15	TRBD2	CSASFSGSSTDTQYF
TRBV18	.	TRBJ2-7	14	.	CASSLTGRDLEQYF
TRBV29-1	once	TRBJ1-2	10	.	CSVAGYGYTF
TRBV28	few	TRBJ1-5	17	.	CASSFAWGGGVNQPQHF
TRBV11-3	.	TRBJ1-2	13	.	CASSTTGNYGYTF
TRBV14	.	TRBJ1-1	14	.	CASSQVGKGTEAFF
TRBV7-6	.	TRBJ1-2	17	.	CASNQPFRGSLAYGYTF
TRBV5-1	.	TRBJ1-1	13	.	CASVGQMNTEAFF
TRBV11-2	.	TRBJ2-1	16	TRBD2	CASRWMGGRADNEQFF
TRBV9	.	TRBJ1-3	18	TRBD1	CASSVAGTGGAAGNTIYF
TRBV3-1/TRBV3-2	.	TRBJ2-1	14	TRBD2	CASSPGLGYNEQFF
TRBV7-8	.	TRBJ2-7	14	.	CASSPATVSYEQYF